Given below is one T cell receptor beta chain in context. This clonotype has at least ten counts. This receptor's antigen is unknown. Base qualities are missing; no much larger clone stands one base away. V and J are truncated by 4 bases and 1 base respectively, leaving an intervening sequence of 14 bases. Measured from the cysteine to the phenylalanine, the CDR3 is 16 residues long. The DNA shown is the 48-base CDR3, in frame from base 1. This sample is part of a study of T cell repertoires in cytomegalovirus infection (dated by TCRdb to the late 2010s). Turning to the overall study: Donor HLA type was relevant to the analysis, because carriage of CMV infection together with the matching HLA type was indicated by public TCR beta signatures. Paper-wide results and their limitations: In the ex vivo response, HLA-C-restricted CMV-specific TCR beta clonotypes were dominant, and in two of eight donors the single most frequent clonotype came from this HLA-C-restricted group. Cumulative frequency of public TCR beta family members discriminated carriers of CMV infection plus the relevant HLA type in this cohort and an independent roughly 340-donor cohort.

Reads for this sample came from an Illumina HiSeq 1500. TCRdb passed the public sequencing reads through fastp at Q25 and MiXCR, retaining productive beta sequences. When rows share a CDR3 protein, they turn into one entry using the most common DNA and genes. The sample table shows fewer than 350,000 distinct CDR3 sequences, and around a tenth are seen once. Around 4.5% of the sample rests with the top ten. The sequence came from a human donor in good health (CMV status not recorded). Some clones in this sample may be carry-over from other donors' samples. The chain links TRBV12-3 or TRBV12-4 with TRBJ1-3; a tentative D call is TRBD1 (5 bases match). Sequenced: PBMCs. CDR3 sequence: CASSSRMDISGNTIYF. The nucleotide sequence reads as follows: TGTGCCAGCAGTTCCCGAATGGACATATCTGGAAACACCATATATTTT.